This T cell receptor beta chain was sequenced during a study of ipilimumab plus nivolumab after autologous stem cell transplantation (dated by TCRdb to about 2021). Background for the entire study: A median of about five ipilimumab doses and about eight nivolumab doses was received by trial patients. Primary refractory and relapsed disease were included in the DLBCL cohort, with 18-month progression-free survival of 85.7% and 28.6%, respectively. The trial enrolled patients with high-risk diffuse large B cell lymphoma, mature T cell lymphoma, or multiple myeloma undergoing autologous transplant. Some 35 patients made up the trial's intent-to-treat population.

As concerns this clone: There is no known antigen for this receptor. Per-nucleotide qualities are absent, and no much larger clonotype sits a single base away.

Receptor libraries were prepared by the immunoSEQ multiplex PCR assay. Here the immuneACCESS table is served through TCRdb, limited to in-frame sequences with V and J called. Missing clones are a known gap in these copies; in checked studies unresolved V genes cover under half, and the rest lacks a known reason. The sample includes about 16,000 clones, with around 80% observed a single time. The ten most abundant clones make up around 23% of the sample. Overall study results and their limits: The authors concluded that, as post-transplant consolidation, combined checkpoint inhibition appeared tolerable. Per the authors, a biologic rationale for further study of the post-transplant checkpoint inhibition approach was offered by T cell receptor repertoire, regulatory T cell phenotype and gut microbiota profiles.

Starting 14 to 28 days after the autologous transplant, patients began checkpoint therapy, which included ipilimumab at 1 mg/kg intravenously on day 1 of selected weeks. Nivolumab was administered at 3 mg/kg intravenously on day 1 of weeks 1, 4, 7, 10, and every two weeks through week 26. The study was a Phase Ib clinical trial testing combined checkpoint inhibition with ipilimumab and nivolumab as consolidation after autologous stem cell transplantation. The germline V gene provides CDR1 MGHDK and CDR2 SYGVNS. Trimming at the junction amounts to 1 base on V and 8 bases on J, and the germline ends lie 15 bases apart. From its cysteine to its phenylalanine, the CDR3 spans 15 amino acids. Only the CDR3 DNA is retained, 45 bases long and in frame from the first base.

The sequencing used PBMCs, collected in a trial of ipilimumab plus nivolumab as post-transplant consolidation. This sequence uses TRBV25-1 and TRBJ2-1; the D gene is possibly TRBD2, with 6 bases matching. The TCR was taken from a male donor with diffuse large B-cell lymphoma. In nucleotide form, the sequence is TGTGCCAGCAGTGAATCGAGGAGGGAGAACGATGAGCAGTTCTTC. This encodes CASSESRRENDEQFF.